These 16 T cell receptor beta chains came from one sample sequenced in a study. TCRdb recomputed calls from the 5' RACE reads with MiXCR, one row per CDR3 protein. The sample has about 46,000 distinct CDR3 sequences, around 28% seen once. Sequencing was done on a sample of naive CD4+ T cells sorted from blood. Noted subset: naive CD4+ T cells, CD4+CD45RA+CD25-. The receptors derive from a female donor with breast cancer.

The J gene is TRBJ2-3, the V gene TRBV20-1; the D is unclear. The CDR3 covers 15 residues. The germline V gene encodes CDR1 DFQATT and CDR2 SNEGSKA (reference sequence). Trimming pared 6 bases from V and 2 bases from J, leaving 18 bases between. The CDR3 sequence: CSATPGTATTDTQYF. The CDR3 bases are TGCAGTGCGACACCCGGCACAGCTACCACAGATACGCAGTATTTT.

This clonotype was counted ten times or more. The rearrangement joins TRBV9 to TRBJ1-1; the D is unclear. Trimming took 0 bases from V and 3 from J, leaving 6 bases between them. This CDR3 is 13 amino acids long. Germline V CDR1 and CDR2: SGDLS, YYNGEE. The chain's CDR3 is CASSVVSDTEAFF. For the CDR3, the DNA is TGTGCCAGCAGCGTAGTTTCGGACACTGAAGCTTTCTTT.

On this clonotype: At one boundary the junction diverges from the germline segment, which might be a read error. The rearrangement joins TRBV7-3 to TRBJ2-7; D is perhaps TRBD1 or TRBD2 (5 bases each). Germline CDR1 and CDR2: SGHTA and FQGTGA. This CDR3 has 15 amino acids. CDR3 protein: CAGSPGAVYSYEQYF. The CDR3 DNA reads TGTGCCGGCAGCCCCGGGGCCGTCTACTCCTACGAGCAGTACTTC.

This clonotype was observed a handful of times. The chain employs TRBV9 and TRBJ2-3, with 9 bases lining up with TRBD2. V trimming: 0 bases; J trimming: 5 bases; junction bases outside the gene matches: 13. Per germline, CDR1 SGDLS and CDR2 YYNGEE. The CDR3 runs 18 residues. The CDR3 DNA reads as TGTGCCAGCAGCGTAGATCCTCTGGGGCGGGGGGGCGGAGATACGCAGTATTTT. Protein: CASSVDPLGRGGGDTQYF.

V usage is TRBV7-2 and J usage is TRBJ1-2; 8 bases are a match to TRBD1. The CDR3 has 14 residues. Per germline, CDR1 SGHTA and CDR2 FQGNSA. Trimming took 1 base from V and 8 from J; bases not matched to a gene: 6. The CDR3 loop is CASSLGQGARGYTF. The DNA for the CDR3 is TGTGCCAGCAGCTTAGGGCAGGGGGCGCGGGGCTACACCTTC.

This clonotype was counted between two and nine times. V and J are TRBV4-2 and TRBJ2-1, with D perhaps matching TRBD2 (6 bases). Germline CDR1 LGHNA, CDR2 YNFKEQ. Trimming took off 2 bases at V and 4 bases at J, with 9 bases between the two ends. The CDR3 runs to 14 residues. The DNA of the CDR3 is TGTGCCAGCAGCCAAAGGGGACTTTACAATGAGCAGTTCTTC. It is translated as CASSQRGLYNEQFF.

This clonotype has only a few counts. J is TRBJ2-7 and V is TRBV15; 10 bases are a match to TRBD2. After removal of 4 bases from V and 2 bases from J, the junction contained 5 bases not matched to a gene. The CDR3 sequence is 15 residues long. The V gene's germline CDR1 is LNHNV and CDR2 YYDKDF (reference sequence). The CDR3 loop is CATSKDSGRAYEQYF. CDR3 bases: TGTGCCACCAGCAAAGACAGCGGGAGGGCCTACGAGCAGTACTTC. Supplemented by reference TRBV15 and TRBJ2-7, the full variable domain reads DAMVIQNPRYQVTQFGKPVTLSCSQTLNHNVMYWYQQKSSQAPKLLFHYYDKDFNNEADTPDNFQSRRPNTSFCFLDIRSPGLGDTAMYLCATSKDSGRAYEQYFGPGTRLTVT.

The V and J genes are TRBV20-1 and TRBJ2-2; the match to TRBD2 covers 10 bases. This CDR3 is 14 amino acids long. The germline V gene encodes CDR1 DFQATT and CDR2 SNEGSKA (reference sequence). The ends lost 2 bases at V and 3 bases at J; junction bases unmatched: 0. In DNA form, the CDR3 reads TGCAGTGCTAGACTAGCGGGAGACACCGGGGAGCTGTTTTTT. It encodes CSARLAGDTGELFF.

Remarks on this clonotype: In this CDR3 the conserved last residue, phenylalanine or tryptophan, is missing, so a read error is likely. V is TRBV6-6 and J is TRBJ2-1; no firm D call. Germline CDR1 and CDR2: MNHNY and SVGAGI (reference sequence). CDR3 length equals 13 residues. The V gene lost 7 bases and the J gene lost 0 bases, with 7 bases spanning the gap. The CDR3 sequence: CASKRTSYNEQFL. CDR3 nucleotide sequence: TGTGCCAGCAAACGGACCTCCTACAATGAGCAGTTCCTC.

The J gene is TRBJ1-1, the V gene TRBV9; TRBD1 matches at 7 bases. Germline CDR1 and CDR2: SGDLS and YYNGEE. Germline trimming cut 2 bases from V and 6 bases from J; bases unmatched to any gene: 13. The CDR3 loop spans 16 amino acids. Here the CDR3 reads CASSVDLLGTAAEAFF. The CDR3 DNA is TGTGCCAGCAGCGTGGACCTTCTAGGGACAGCTGCTGAAGCTTTCTTT. Full variable domain (rest looked up from reference TRBV9 and TRBJ1-1): DSGVTQTPKHLITATGQRVTLRCSPRSGDLSVYWYQQSLDQGLQFLIQYYNGEERAKGNILERFSAQQFPDLHSELNLSSLELGDSALYFCASSVDLLGTAAEAFFGQGTRLTVV.

The gene calls are TRBV20-1 and TRBJ1-4, with 7 bases aligning to TRBD1. The CDR3 has 18 residues. CDR1 and CDR2 from the germline V gene are DFQATT and SNEGSKA (reference sequence). V trimming: 0 bases; J trimming: 0 bases; junction bases outside the gene matches: 10. CDR3 residues: CSARDDKQGRATNEKLFF. In DNA, the CDR3 is TGCAGTGCTAGAGATGATAAACAGGGGCGGGCAACTAATGAAAAACTGTTTTTT.

Concerning this clonotype: This likely comes from a read error, as the CDR3 has no conserved phenylalanine or tryptophan at its end. J is TRBJ2-5 and V is TRBV12-3 or TRBV12-4; D is unresolved. CDR3 length: 13 residues. V dropped 7 bases and J dropped 0 bases, with 9 bases sitting between them. In DNA, the CDR3 is TGTGCCAGCAACTCTCCCTACCAAGAGACCCAGTACCTC. Translated: CASNSPYQETQYL.

This clonotype rates as medium-sized (0.01 to 0.1%). This CDR3 is CASSVSRGTEAFF. CDR3 nucleotides: TGTGCCAGCAGCGTCTCCAGGGGCACTGAAGCTTTCTTT. The chain combines TRBV6-5 with TRBJ1-1; perhaps TRBD1 as D (6 bases). The germline V gene encodes CDR1 MNHEY and CDR2 SVGAGI. The CDR3 has 13 residues. The V and J ends lost 6 bases and 4 bases respectively, with 12 bases between them.

This chain links TRBV27 with TRBJ2-7; possibly TRBD1 for D (5 bases). The CDR3 extends over 13 amino acids. The V end lost 2 bases, the J end lost 1 base, and 6 bases lay between the germline ends. Germline V gene data show CDR1 as MNHEY and CDR2 as SMNVEV (reference sequence). CDR3 residues: CASSLRGSYEQYF. For the CDR3, the DNA is TGTGCCAGCAGTTTAAGGGGTTCCTACGAGCAGTACTTC.

This clonotype has more than one count but fewer than ten. The gene calls are TRBV4-3 and TRBJ1-2; D is ambiguous. Germline CDR1 LGHNA, CDR2 YSLEER. V lost 0 bases and J lost 2, with 7 bases in between. The CDR3 is made up of 14 amino acids. The CDR3 reads CASSQEMGNYGYTF. CDR3 in DNA: TGCGCCAGCAGCCAAGAGATGGGAAACTATGGCTACACCTTC.

The genes are TRBV5-1 and TRBJ2-3, with TRBD1 matching 8 bases. The length of the CDR3 is 16 residues. Germline loops: CDR1 SGHRS, CDR2 YFSETQ. Unmatched junction bases numbered 7, after V lost 0 bases and J lost 4 bases. The CDR3: CASSLGYRGLADTQYF. CDR3 nucleotides: TGCGCCAGCAGCTTGGGCTACAGGGGGTTGGCAGATACGCAGTATTTT.